Sequencing of this T cell receptor (beta chain) was carried out in a study of early T cells in non-severe SARS-CoV-2 infection. Study details: Unsorted whole-blood RNA was sequenced in bulk, leaving chains unpaired.

This CDR3 is built from 13 residues. Trimming cost V 6 bases and J 8 bases; bases outside gene matches: 8. The germline CDR1 and CDR2 sequences are SNHLY and FYNNEI. Individually, cDNA molecules had unique molecular identifiers attached to them. From the 5' RACE reads, TCRdb called clonotypes with MiXCR, one entry per CDR3 protein. In the table there are tens of thousands of distinct CDR3 sequences, roughly 5.9% of which are singletons. This clonotype was observed at least ten times. This rearrangement joins TRBV2 to TRBJ1-2, with 8 nucleotides matching TRBD1. The source of this sequence is an adult who was a healthcare worker with PCR-confirmed SARS-CoV-2 infection or an uninfected control (not recorded which). Material for sequencing was whole blood. This CDR3 reads CASRNSGGYGYTF. DNA for the CDR3: TGTGCCAGCAGGAATTCAGGGGGCTACGGCTACACCTTC.